These 19 T cell receptor beta chains were sequenced from one sample in a study of CD8 T cells in Susac syndrome. The authors reverse transcribed roughly 0.5 to 1 ug RNA with random hexamers. TCRdb analysed the immunoSEQ multiplex PCR reads with MiXCR anew, one entry per CDR3 protein. The repertoire holds some 120,000 distinct CDR3 sequences, roughly 94% seen once, with 0.095% to 0.1% in the top ten. The source material was CD4+ T cells from PBMCs. These receptors were taken from a human donor in good health.

This clonotype was seen a handful of times. This chain links TRBV6-1 with TRBJ2-6; D gene ambiguous. Per germline, CDR1 MNHNS and CDR2 SASEGT. The CDR3 consists of 13 residues. Trimming took off 11 bases at V and 2 bases at J, with 10 bases between the two ends. In DNA form, the CDR3 reads TGTGCCGGGTCTAGAACTGGGGCCAACGTCCTGACTTTC. It codes for CAGSRTGANVLTF.

The V call is TRBV6-5, the J call TRBJ1-1; TRBD1 agrees at 10 bases. Germline assignment: CDR1 MNHEY and CDR2 SVGAGI. Trimming at V came to 0 bases and at J to 6 bases, leaving 7 bases not matched to a gene. CDR3 length: 16 amino acids. CDR3 in DNA: TGTGCCAGCAGTTACTCGAAGGGGACAGGGGAAGCTGAAGCTTTCTTT. Protein sequence: CASSYSKGTGEAEAFF.

The V gene is TRBV28, the J gene TRBJ2-2; 7 positions match TRBD1. The CDR3 spans 15 residues. Trimming took 5 bases from V and 3 from J; bases not matched to a gene: 6. The germline V gene has CDR1 MDHEN and CDR2 SYDVKM. The CDR3 sequence: CASSHRTGYTGELFF. CDR3 sequence (DNA): TGTGCCAGCAGTCACCGGACAGGATACACCGGGGAGCTGTTTTTT.

The V call is TRBV5-1, the J call TRBJ2-7, with 10 bases that match TRBD2. This CDR3 is 16 amino acids long. CDR1 is SGHRS and CDR2 is YFSETQ in the germline V gene. Trimming removed 4 bases from V and 3 bases from J; junction bases left unmatched: 10. CDR3 loop: CASSPLGAGGLYEQYF. Here the CDR3 DNA reads TGCGCCAGCAGCCCCCTTGGAGCGGGAGGGCTCTACGAGCAGTACTTC.

The V and J genes are TRBV5-1 and TRBJ2-7, with 9 nucleotides matching TRBD1. The CDR3 is 16 amino acids. The trim removed 4 bases at V and 3 bases at J, leaving 11 bases unmatched. Germline CDR1 is SGHRS and CDR2 is YFSETQ. The CDR3 loop reads CASSLGTGRNLYEQYF. In DNA form, the CDR3 reads TGCGCCAGCAGCCTTGGGACAGGGAGGAACCTCTACGAGCAGTACTTC.

The chain carries TRBV6-2 or TRBV6-3 and TRBJ2-2; TRBD2 aligns across 11 bases. CDR1 is MNHEY and CDR2 is SVGEGT in the germline V gene. V lost 8 bases and J lost 1; bases outside the gene matches: 6. The CDR3 loop spans 16 amino acids. The CDR3 region has the DNA TGTGCCAGCCGATGGGGACTAGCGGTGAACACCGGGGAGCTGTTTTTT. Protein: CASRWGLAVNTGELFF.

This clonotype occurred once. The chain carries TRBV30 and TRBJ1-3; tentatively, D is TRBD1 (6 bases). Germline V gene lookup returns CDR1 GTSNPN and CDR2 SVGIG (reference sequence). V lost 3 bases to trimming and J lost 0 bases, with 9 bases between them. The CDR3 extends over 14 amino acids. The CDR3 DNA is TGTGCCTGGAGCCCGGACAGCTCTGGAAACACCATATATTTT. Protein product: CAWSPDSSGNTIYF. The variable domain in full, with the rest retrieved from reference TRBV30 and TRBJ1-3, is SQTIHQWPATLVQPVGSPLSLECTVEGTSNPNLYWYRQAAGRGLQLLFYSVGIGQISSEVPQNLSASRPQDRQFILSSKKLLLSDSGFYLCAWSPDSSGNTIYFGEGSWLTVV.

V and J are TRBV29-1 and TRBJ1-2; TRBD1 aligns across 7 bases. This CDR3 region has 12 residues. V was pared by 1 base and J by 6 bases, with 2 bases of the junction left unmatched. CDR1 and CDR2 from the germline V gene are SQVTM and ANQGSEA. CDR3 DNA sequence: TGCAGCGTTGAAGGGGACAGAGATGGCTACACCTTC. Amino acids: CSVEGDRDGYTF.

The chain couples TRBV7-8 to TRBJ1-2; 7 bases are a match to TRBD1. The CDR3 totals 12 residues. Germline lookup yields CDR1 SGHVS and CDR2 FQNEAQ. With V trimmed by 8 bases and J by 8 bases, 8 bases remained unmatched. The CDR3 DNA follows: TGTGCCAGCGTCTCACAGGGGAGCGGCTACACCTTC. This sequence encodes CASVSQGSGYTF.

The gene calls are TRBV27 and TRBJ2-4; 9 bases align to TRBD2. This CDR3 has 13 residues. J was trimmed by 7 bases and V by 5 bases; bases with no gene match: 3. Per the germline V gene, CDR1 is MNHEY and CDR2 is SMNVEV (reference sequence). The CDR3 DNA is TGTGCCAGCAGTCTTACTAGCGGGAACATTCAGTACTTC. Translating gives CASSLTSGNIQYF.

The genes are TRBV3-1 and TRBJ1-1; D is possibly TRBD1 (5 bases). Trimming stripped 6 bases from V and 0 bases from J, with 14 bases between. Per germline, CDR1 LGHDT and CDR2 YNNKEL (reference sequence). The CDR3 contains 15 residues. The CDR3: CASRDTGTVNTEAFF. In DNA form, the CDR3 reads TGTGCCAGCAGGGACACCGGGACGGTGAACACTGAAGCTTTCTTT. Complete variable domain (other parts from reference TRBV3-1 and TRBJ1-1): DTAVSQTPKYLVTQMGNDKSIKCEQNLGHDTMYWYKQDSKKFLKIMFSYNNKELIINETVPNRFSPKSPDKAHLNLHINSLELGDSAVYFCASRDTGTVNTEAFFGQGTRLTVV.

The V gene is TRBV24-1, the J gene TRBJ2-3; 7 bases are shared with TRBD1. CDR3 length: 15 amino acids. From germline, CDR1 is KGHDR and CDR2 SFDVKD. J was trimmed by 2 bases and V by 4 bases; bases with no gene match: 5. The CDR3: CATSDAGTVTDTQYF. The DNA of the CDR3 is TGTGCCACCAGTGACGCTGGGACAGTCACAGATACGCAGTATTTT.

V usage is TRBV20-1 and J usage is TRBJ2-4, with 10 bases fitting TRBD2. This CDR3 contains 16 residues. Trimming at V came to 6 bases and at J to 9 bases, leaving 17 bases not matched to a gene. Per germline, CDR1 DFQATT and CDR2 SNEGSKA (reference sequence). The CDR3 spells CSAPMGLAGARGIQYF. The DNA for the CDR3 is TGCAGTGCACCCATGGGGCTAGCGGGGGCCCGGGGCATTCAGTACTTC.

The gene calls are TRBV3-1 and TRBJ2-1; possible D gene TRBD2, 6 bases. Trimming left V 2 bases short and J 8 bases short, with 10 bases between. The CDR3 length is 13 residues. The germline V gene has CDR1 LGHDT and CDR2 YNNKEL (reference sequence). This CDR3 is CASSQSSVDEQFF. CDR3 nucleotide sequence: TGTGCCAGCAGCCAATCTAGCGTGGATGAGCAGTTCTTC.

V is TRBV19 and J is TRBJ1-5; 9 bases agree with TRBD1. CDR1 is LNHDA, CDR2 SQIVND, per germline (reference sequence). Unmatched junction bases numbered 7, after V lost 11 bases and J lost 5 bases. This CDR3 is 13 amino acids long. CDR3 bases: TGTGCCTGCTCCGGGACAGGGTATCAGCCCCAGCATTTT. Its translation is CACSGTGYQPQHF.

The chain links TRBV14 to TRBJ2-7, with a possible D match to TRBD2 (6 bases). The CDR3 spans 17 residues. V gave up 4 bases and J gave up 2 bases, with 21 bases separating them. Germline CDR1 SGHDN, CDR2 FVKESK. In DNA, the CDR3 is TGTGCCAGCAGCCCGCTGCCGGGGGTAGCCCTAACCTACGAGCAGTACTTC. Amino acids: CASSPLPGVALTYEQYF. Based on the CDR3 plus reference TRBV14 and TRBJ2-7, the full variable domain is EAGVTQFPSHSVIEKGQTVTLRCDPISGHDNLYWYRRVMGKEIKFLLHFVKESKQDESGMPNNRFLAERTGGTYSTLKVQPAELEDSGVYFCASSPLPGVALTYEQYFGPGTRLTVT.

The J gene is TRBJ1-6, the V gene TRBV25-1; D ambiguous. The V gene lost 2 bases and the J gene lost 3 bases, with 2 bases spanning the gap. CDR1 and CDR2 (germline): MGHDK, SYGVNS. The CDR3 runs to 13 residues. CDR3 sequence (DNA): TGTGCCAGCAGTGAAGTCTATAATTCACCCCTCCACTTT. The encoded protein is CASSEVYNSPLHF.

The rearrangement links TRBV30 to TRBJ2-1; 10 nucleotides agree with TRBD2. Germline V gives CDR1 GTSNPN, CDR2 SVGIG (reference sequence). The V segment lost 0 bases and the J segment 6 bases; nucleotides outside the gene matches: 14. This CDR3 contains 18 residues. The CDR3 bases are TGTGCCTGGAGTGTGGGTCTAGCGGGAGATGGTTTTGCCAATGAGCAGTTCTTC. Protein sequence: CAWSVGLAGDGFANEQFF.

The chain links TRBV5-6 to TRBJ2-7; 13 bases are a match to TRBD2. With V trimmed by 4 bases and J by 10 bases, 11 bases remained unmatched. The germline gives CDR1 SGHDT, CDR2 YYEEEE. The CDR3 loop spans 15 amino acids. CDR3 residues: CASSLLAGGPGEQYF. Here the CDR3 DNA reads TGTGCCAGCAGCCTACTAGCGGGAGGGCCGGGGGAACAGTACTTC.